One sample yielded the 2 T cell receptor beta chains listed below, sequenced in a study of a mutant IDH1 vaccine in newly diagnosed glioma. As to time point: week 35, safety follow-up. Each vaccine dose was 300 ug of mutant IDH1 20-mer peptide, with topical imiquimod. Sequenced by immunoSEQ multiplex PCR; TCRdb stores in-frame clones only, minus some. The sample carries about 56,000 clones, less than 90% recorded once. Their cognate antigens are unknown. The specimen comprised PBMCs, sampled from a glioma patient whose treatment included an IDH1 peptide vaccine. These receptors were taken from a man in his forties with glioma.

A note on this clone: One end of the junction does not line up with germline, which may come from a read error. The V call is TRBV6-5, the J call TRBJ1-3; D perhaps matches TRBD1 (5 bases). The CDR3 totals 12 residues. Germline values: CDR1 MNHEY, CDR2 SVGAGI. The CDR3 protein is CAAGPSGNTIYF. As DNA, the CDR3 is TGCGCCGCGGGGCCCTCTGGAAACACCATATATTTT.

The table lists this clone with a count of one. This chain connects TRBV7-8 to TRBJ1-4, with unresolved D. The CDR3 extends over 14 amino acids. CDR1 and CDR2 (germline): SGHVS, FQNEAQ. Trimming removed 1 base from V and 3 bases from J, with 6 bases in between. The CDR3 region is CASSLGDSNEKLFF. CDR3 in DNA: TGTGCCAGCAGCTTAGGGGATTCTAATGAAAAACTGTTTTTT.